This T cell receptor (beta chain) was recorded in a study of blood T cells in healthy people across ages. The second PCR ran about 6 to 11 cycles with a sample-barcoded 5' primer and J-beta primers. TCRdb processed the 5' RACE reads anew with MiXCR; each CDR3 protein has one entry. The sample has 920,000 or so distinct CDR3 sequences, 45% seen once. This clonotype originated in a woman in her fifties or sixties in good health. Sequencing was performed on blood.

This CDR3 is CASSLMRTSGSSNEQFF. The CDR3 bases are TGTGCCAGCTCACTAATGAGGACTAGCGGGAGTAGTAATGAGCAGTTCTTC. The chain is built from TRBV18 and TRBJ2-1, with 13 bases identical to TRBD2. V trimming: 4 bases; J trimming: 7 bases; junction bases outside the gene matches: 10. The germline CDR1 and CDR2 sequences are KGHSH and LQKENI. The CDR3 runs to 17 residues.